These 12 T cell receptor beta chains were all obtained from the same sample, sequenced in a study of CXCR3-negative and CXCR3-positive naive CD8 T cells. Libraries were UMI-labeled 5' RACE TRB cDNA. TCRdb reanalyzed the 5' RACE reads, giving one entry per CDR3 protein sequence and no DNA. This sample's clone table lists tens of thousands of distinct CDR3 sequences. Sequencing was carried out using naive CXCR3- CD8+ T cells from blood. As for subset: CD45RO-CCR7+CD27+CD95- naive CD8+ T cells lacking CXCR3 (TNR3-). Every receptor here comes from a human donor in good health. Some clones in this sample may be carry-over from other donors' samples.

The J gene is TRBJ2-1, the V gene TRBV15. Per the germline V gene, CDR1 is LNHNV and CDR2 is YYDKDF (reference sequence). The CDR3 length is 12 residues. The CDR3 region is CATRRPNNEQFF.

This rearrangement joins TRBV9 to TRBJ2-1; TCRdb returns TRBD1, unconfirmable since there is no DNA. From germline, CDR1 is SGDLS and CDR2 YYNGEE. The CDR3 has 15 amino acids. CDR3 sequence reads: CASSPTDRWGNEQFF.

The chain employs TRBV11-2 and TRBJ2-5; lacking DNA, the TRBD2 call made by TCRdb goes unchecked. Germline V CDR1 and CDR2: SGHAT, FQNNGV. This CDR3 spans 16 amino acids. This chain's CDR3 is CASSSFGEREEETQYF.

The V and J genes are TRBV14 and TRBJ2-1; TCRdb gives TRBD2 as the D gene, but with no DNA this cannot be confirmed. The CDR3 length is 16 residues. The germline gives CDR1 SGHDN, CDR2 FVKESK. The CDR3 here is CASSQIPASFVNEQFF.

The chain links TRBV12-3 or TRBV12-4 to TRBJ2-1. This CDR3 is 11 amino acids long. This CDR3 is CASSPDNEQFF.

CDR3 residues: CASSLRGGHYNEQFF. V and J are TRBV27 and TRBJ2-1; TCRdb names TRBD1, which stays unverified in the absence of DNA. Germline CDR1 reads MNHEY; CDR2 reads SMNVEV (reference sequence). The CDR3 runs to 15 residues.

The V call is TRBV6-6, the J call TRBJ2-7; TCRdb's assignment of TRBD1 cannot be checked, as there is no DNA. The germline V gene has CDR1 MNHNY and CDR2 SVGAGI (reference sequence). CDR3 size: 13 residues. The chain's CDR3 is CASSYPGGYEQYF.

This CDR3 is CASSLGPINTGELFF. V usage is TRBV7-9 and J usage is TRBJ2-2. Germline loops: CDR1 SEHNR, CDR2 FQNEAQ (reference sequence). The CDR3 covers 15 residues.

J is TRBJ1-5 and V is TRBV29-1. The CDR3 consists of 13 residues. Per the germline V gene, CDR1 is SQVTM and CDR2 is ANQGSEA. CDR3 protein: CSTGEGLGQPQHF.

The J gene is TRBJ2-1, the V gene TRBV11-3. Germline-derived CDR1 and CDR2 are SGHNT and YENEEA. The CDR3 has 14 amino acids. This CDR3 is CASSRGAPYNEQFF.

The V call is TRBV6-5, the J call TRBJ2-7; the TCRdb call, TRBD1, lacks DNA for checking. The CDR3 extends over 13 amino acids. The germline CDR1 and CDR2 sequences are MNHEY and SVGAGI. The CDR3 protein is CASSRTDTYEQYF.

The chain recombines TRBV5-1 with TRBJ2-2. Germline CDR1 reads SGHRS; CDR2 reads YFSETQ. The CDR3 runs 15 residues. CDR3 sequence reads: CASSLYQWHNGELFF.